This T cell receptor beta chain appears in the sequencing data of a study of blood T cell repertoires in COVID-19. Overall study context: Italy, Spain and the United States were the sources of the convalescent and acute COVID-19 samples. PBMCs, B-cell-depleted T cells, or T cells provided the cDNA or gDNA that made up the material.

The data were produced by immunoSEQ multiplex PCR, yet TCRdb's version contains in-frame clones alone and is incomplete. The profile shows around 260,000 clones, 75% to 90% of them singletons. The CDR3 length is 14 residues. CDR1 is MDHEN and CDR2 is SYDVKM in the germline V gene. J gave up 8 bases and V 4 bases, and 8 bases lay outside the gene matches. The V call is TRBV28, the J call TRBJ1-2; 9 nucleotides align to TRBD1. The specimen was peripheral blood. The clonotype was recovered from a man aged 25 to 45 with acute or convalescent COVID-19. Written as DNA, the CDR3 is TGTGCCAGCAGTTCCGGGACAGGGAGTAGGGGCTACACCTTC. Its translation: CASSSGTGSRGYTF.